These 10 T cell receptor beta chains share one sample of origin, sequenced in a study of graft-versus-host responses after intestinal transplantation. Which antigens these TCRs recognize remains unknown. Sequencing was performed with immunoSEQ multiplex PCR; in TCRdb, only in-frame clones are kept and a portion is missing. The sample contains about 92,000 clones, around nine tenths of which appear only once. The source was unstimulated CD8+ T cells sorted from spleen or lymph node cells, collected before intestinal transplant. The receptors shown here come from a human donor who received an intestinal transplant.

This CDR3 reads CASSLGTSSYNEQFF. CDR3 nucleotide sequence: TGTGCCAGCAGCTTAGGTACAAGCTCCTACAATGAGCAGTTCTTC. The rearrangement uses TRBV7-3 and TRBJ2-1; D is uncertain. The V end lost 2 bases, the J end lost 0 bases, and 8 bases lay between the germline ends. Germline V lookup: CDR1 SGHTA, CDR2 FQGTGA. This CDR3 spans 15 amino acids.

In this sample, this clone turned up a few times. CDR3: CASSLMGGGNSPLHF. The DNA for the CDR3 is TGTGCCAGCAGCTTAATGGGGGGGGGAAATTCACCCCTCCACTTT. The chain employs TRBV7-2 and TRBJ1-6, with D possibly TRBD1 on 5 matching bases. The germline V and J ends were trimmed by 2 bases and 7 bases, with 12 bases remaining between them. Germline-derived CDR1 and CDR2 are SGHTA and FQGNSA. The CDR3 spans 15 residues.

The V gene is TRBV28, the J gene TRBJ2-7; 7 nucleotides agree with TRBD1. Trimming at V came to 6 bases and at J to 6 bases, leaving 11 bases not matched to a gene. The germline CDR1 and CDR2 sequences are MDHEN and SYDVKM. CDR3 length: 14 amino acids. The chain's CDR3 is CASSRGQATAEQYF. CDR3 DNA sequence: TGTGCCAGCAGCCGCGGACAGGCCACCGCCGAGCAGTACTTC.

The chain links TRBV4-1 to TRBJ2-1, with D hard to call. Germline CDR1 and CDR2: MGHRA and YSYEKL. V was trimmed by 0 bases and J by 13 bases, leaving 10 bases between them. CDR3 length: 12 residues. DNA for the CDR3: TGCGCCAGCAGCCAAGATTTCGTAGATCAGTTCTTC. Translation: CASSQDFVDQFF.

The chain combines TRBV19 with TRBJ2-5, with D perhaps assigned TRBD1 or TRBD2 (6 bases each). The CDR3 has 13 amino acids. Looked up from germline, CDR1 is LNHDA and CDR2 is SQIVND (reference sequence). Trimming stripped 7 bases from V and 4 bases from J, with 13 bases between. The CDR3 loop reads CASNGGDIETQYF. DNA for the CDR3: TGTGCCAGTAACGGCGGGGACATAGAGACCCAGTACTTC.

V is TRBV7-9 and J is TRBJ2-5; no reliable D call. Germline CDR1 SEHNR, CDR2 FQNEAQ (reference sequence). The V end was cut by 5 bases, the J end by 2 bases, with 12 bases between. The CDR3 consists of 14 residues. CDR3 sequence: CASSPRTYQETQYF. The CDR3 coding sequence is TGTGCCAGCAGCCCACGGACGTATCAAGAGACCCAGTACTTC.

The chain combines TRBV27 with TRBJ2-5; 10 nucleotides align to TRBD1. CDR1 and CDR2 (germline): MNHEY, SMNVEV (reference sequence). The junction had 5 bases not matched to a gene; V was cut back by 2 bases and J by 5 bases. The CDR3 totals 15 residues. As DNA, the CDR3 is TGTGCCAGCAGTTTAACCGGGACAGGGGTGGAGACCCAGTACTTC. It codes for CASSLTGTGVETQYF.

V usage is TRBV9 and J usage is TRBJ2-3; D uncertain. V lost 5 bases and J lost 4, with 14 bases in between. The length of the CDR3 is 14 residues. Germline CDR1 SGDLS, CDR2 YYNGEE. The CDR3, as DNA: TGTGCCAGCAGTGACGACTTACTTGCAGATACGCAGTATTTT. This encodes CASSDDLLADTQYF.

The chain links TRBV4-1 to TRBJ2-1, with 10 bases aligning to TRBD1. The CDR3 is 16 residues long. J gave up 4 bases and V 5 bases, and 8 bases lay outside the gene matches. Per the germline V gene, CDR1 is MGHRA and CDR2 is YSYEKL. In DNA, the CDR3 is TGCGCCAGCAGCAATCTCGGGACAGGGGTGTACAATGAGCAGTTCTTC. Translating gives CASSNLGTGVYNEQFF.

The chain links TRBV5-1 to TRBJ2-3; possible D gene TRBD1, 5 bases. Deletions cut 4 bases from V and 1 base from J, with 13 bases between. This CDR3 is built from 15 residues. CDR1 and CDR2 (germline): SGHRS, YFSETQ. CDR3 residues: CASSRKGIGTDTQYF. CDR3 nucleotide sequence: TGCGCCAGCAGCCGAAAGGGGATCGGCACAGATACGCAGTATTTT.